What follows are 8 T cell receptor beta chains derived from one specimen sequenced in a study of a mutant IDH1 vaccine in newly diagnosed glioma. The time point was: baseline, week 1 (first vaccination visit). Treatment defined: pre-vaccination baseline after standard-of-care therapy. Libraries were prepared by immunoSEQ multiplex PCR; TCRdb keeps only in-frame clonotypes and omits some of them. The sample records fewer than 45,000 clones, around 90% being singletons. The sequenced sample was PBMCs, obtained from a glioma patient treated with radiotherapy, temozolomide or both. The origin of the receptors is a man younger than 35 with glioma.

The chain employs TRBV4-2 and TRBJ2-5, with TRBD2 identical over 7 bases. Germline assignment: CDR1 LGHNA and CDR2 YNFKEQ. V lost 4 bases to trimming and J lost 1 base; unmatched junction nucleotides: 3. The CDR3 covers 14 residues. This CDR3 is CASSRGGSQETQYF. In DNA form, the CDR3 reads TGTGCCAGCAGCCGGGGGGGGTCCCAAGAGACCCAGTACTTC.

The V gene is TRBV7-9, the J gene TRBJ2-3, with D perhaps matching TRBD1 (5 bases). Trimming removed 5 bases at V and 0 bases at J, with 12 bases between. The CDR3 spans 15 residues. Germline CDR1 SEHNR, CDR2 FQNEAQ (reference sequence). The CDR3 DNA reads as TGTGCCAGCAGCCCAGGGCAACTTAGCACAGATACGCAGTATTTT. It is translated as CASSPGQLSTDTQYF.

This chain joins TRBV5-6 and TRBJ2-1; D not certain. Germline V lookup: CDR1 SGHDT, CDR2 YYEEEE. This CDR3 has 12 residues. Trimming took off 1 base at V and 5 bases at J, with 4 bases between the two ends. CDR3 amino acids: CASSLSDNEQFF. The CDR3 region has the DNA TGTGCCAGCAGCTTGTCGGACAATGAGCAGTTCTTC.

The CDR3 is CASSQDARGGTEAFF. The CDR3 DNA is TGCGCCAGCAGCCAAGATGCTCGGGGGGGCACTGAAGCTTTCTTT. The chain employs TRBV4-3 and TRBJ1-1, with TRBD1 as a possible D gene (5 bases). V was pared by 0 bases and J by 4 bases, with 12 bases between. The CDR3 covers 15 residues. Germline CDR1 is LGHNA and CDR2 is YSLEER.

The chain recombines TRBV25-1 with TRBJ2-5, with 11 bases aligning to TRBD2. J lost 0 bases, V lost 8 bases, and 8 bases had no gene match. Per germline, CDR1 MGHDK and CDR2 SYGVNS. The CDR3 totals 16 residues. The CDR3 is CASGGTSGNYQETQYF. The CDR3 region has the DNA TGTGCCAGCGGAGGGACTAGCGGTAACTACCAAGAGACCCAGTACTTC.

Remarks on this clone: At one boundary the junction diverges from the germline segment, which might be a read error. The same CDR3 can be traced to other DNA sequences in this sample. The genes are TRBV7-8 and TRBJ1-2, with D tentatively TRBD1 (6 bases). This CDR3 spans 14 amino acids. Germline V lookup: CDR1 SGHVS, CDR2 FQNEAQ. The CDR3 protein is CASSQPQGNYGYTF. DNA for the CDR3: TGCGCCAGCAGCCAACCACAGGGAAACTATGGCTACACCTTC.

The J gene is TRBJ2-5, the V gene TRBV10-3; D is unresolved. Germline values: CDR1 ENHRY, CDR2 SYGVKD. CDR3 length: 11 residues. Trimming left V 0 bases short and J 5 bases short, with 1 base between. CDR3 coding DNA: TGTGCCATCAGTGAGTCCGAGACCCAGTACTTC. As protein: CAISESETQYF.

The V call is TRBV6-5, the J call TRBJ1-2, with D possibly TRBD1 on 6 matching bases. Trimming shortened V by 2 bases and J by 5 bases, and 9 bases separated the two germline ends. CDR3 size: 13 residues. In germline, CDR1 is MNHEY, CDR2 SVGAGI. The CDR3 protein is CASSYEGEYGYTF. The CDR3 DNA is TGTGCCAGCAGTTACGAGGGGGAGTATGGCTACACCTTC.